The rows below give T cell receptor beta chains drawn from one sample of a study of OX40 agonist ivuxolimab in advanced cancers. Using immunoSEQ multiplex PCR, the repertoire was profiled, and TCRdb retains in-frame clones only, with some absent. The sample gives some 60,000 clones, roughly 86% of which show up once; approximately 4% is in the top ten. The sequenced sample was CD4+ or CD8+ T cells sorted from blood, obtained in a trial of the OX40 agonist ivuxolimab. These receptors came from an adult with an advanced solid tumor such as melanoma, head and neck, liver or kidney cancer. Both conserved end residues are part of each CDR3. A D gene is named only where the DNA matches it firmly. Size is omitted from some rows. Given values are once, few, many or a class for expanded clones.

.	TRBV4-3	TRBJ2-5	.	16	CASSQDYSSIEETQYF	TGCGCCAGCAGCCAAGACTACAGCTCCATAGAAGAGACCCAGTACTTC
.	TRBV30	TRBJ1-2	.	14	CAWSVPGTLGGYTF	TGTGCCTGGAGTGTTCCAGGGACGTTAGGTGGCTACACCTTC
once	TRBV6-5	TRBJ2-7	TRBD1	15	CASSITGQGGYEQYF	TGTGCCAGCAGTATAACGGGACAGGGAGGGTACGAGCAGTACTTC
.	TRBV5-1	TRBJ2-7	TRBD1	12	CASSLEGGRGHF	TGCGCCAGCAGCTTGGAGGGGGGCAGGGGGCACTTC
.	TRBV28	TRBJ1-3	TRBD1	15	CASSQRRGLVNTIYF	TGTGCCAGCAGCCAAAGGAGGGGGCTAGTAAACACCATATATTTT
.	TRBV9	TRBJ1-3	TRBD1	15	CASSPQIGQADTIYF	TGTGCCAGCAGCCCTCAGATCGGACAGGCGGACACCATATATTTT
.	TRBV2	TRBJ1-1	.	13	CASRSKGIAEAFF	TGTGCCAGCCGCTCTAAGGGGATCGCTGAAGCTTTCTTT
few	TRBV5-8	TRBJ2-3	.	14	CASSSFIGADTQYF	TGTGCCAGCAGCTCGTTCATTGGTGCAGATACGCAGTATTTT
few	TRBV11-2	TRBJ2-1	TRBD1	15	CASSSVQGARNEQFF	TGTGCCAGCAGCTCTGTACAGGGGGCGCGCAATGAGCAGTTCTTC
.	TRBV7-2	TRBJ1-1	.	14	CASSVGQFNTEAFF	TGTGCCAGCAGCGTCGGACAGTTCAACACTGAAGCTTTCTTT
few	TRBV5-1	TRBJ2-7	TRBD1	14	CASSLVGTGNEQYF	TGCGCCAGCAGCTTGGTGGGGACAGGGAACGAGCAGTACTTC
.	TRBV18	TRBJ1-1	.	14	CASSPQGGDTEAFF	TGTGCCAGCTCACCCCAAGGGGGGGACACTGAAGCTTTCTTT
.	TRBV7-9	TRBJ1-5	.	13	CASSSLQERPQHF	TGTGCCAGCAGCAGCCTCCAGGAACGGCCCCAGCATTTT
.	TRBV9	TRBJ2-5	.	19	CASSAELSWTDLYQETQYF	TGTGCCAGCAGCGCGGAACTTTCTTGGACAGACCTGTACCAAGAGACCCAGTACTTC
.	TRBV7-2	TRBJ2-1	TRBD1	17	CASTPTGALDSYNEQFF	TGTGCCAGCACCCCCACAGGGGCGTTGGACTCCTACAATGAGCAGTTCTTC
.	TRBV10-3	TRBJ2-1	.	14	CAISERGAEDEQFF	TGTGCCATCAGTGAGCGGGGGGCCGAGGATGAGCAGTTCTTC
.	TRBV2	TRBJ1-6	.	15	CASSEAGIGGSPLHF	TGTGCCAGCAGTGAAGCCGGGATTGGGGGTTCACCCCTCCACTTT